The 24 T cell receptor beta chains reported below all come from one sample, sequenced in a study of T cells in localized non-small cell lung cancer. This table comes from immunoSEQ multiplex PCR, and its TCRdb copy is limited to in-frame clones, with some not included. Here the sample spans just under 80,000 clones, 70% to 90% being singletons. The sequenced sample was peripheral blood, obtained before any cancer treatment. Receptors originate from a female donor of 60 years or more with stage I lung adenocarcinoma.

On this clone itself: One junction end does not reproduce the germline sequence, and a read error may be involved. CDR3 region: CASSYSSTRGERLFF. The CDR3 DNA reads TGTGCCAGCAGTTACTCGAGTACTCGGGGGGAAAGACTGTTTTTT. The chain uses TRBV6-5 and TRBJ1-4, with a weak D call TRBD1 (5 bases). This CDR3 region has 15 residues. The germline gives CDR1 MNHEY, CDR2 SVGAGI.

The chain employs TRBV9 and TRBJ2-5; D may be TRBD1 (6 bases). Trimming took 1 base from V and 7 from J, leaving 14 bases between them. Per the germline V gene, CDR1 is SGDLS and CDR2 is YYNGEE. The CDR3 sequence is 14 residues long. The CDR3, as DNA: TGTGCCAGCAGCGTACAAGCAGGGGAAGGGACCCAGTACTTC. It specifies CASSVQAGEGTQYF.

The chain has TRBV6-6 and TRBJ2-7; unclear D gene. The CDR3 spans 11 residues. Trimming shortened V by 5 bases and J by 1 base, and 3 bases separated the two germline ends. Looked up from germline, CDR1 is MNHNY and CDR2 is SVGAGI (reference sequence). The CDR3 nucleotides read TGTGCCAGCAGTCCGTCCTACGAGCAGTACTTC. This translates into CASSPSYEQYF.

The CDR3 DNA reads as TGTGCCAGCAGCGTATCAATGGCCCTAGCGGGAGTGGGGCGCAATGAGCAGTTCTTC. Its translation: CASSVSMALAGVGRNEQFF. The chain links TRBV9 to TRBJ2-1; 10 nucleotides line up with TRBD2. The CDR3 sequence is 19 residues long. With 1 base clipped from V and 6 bases from J, the junction kept 16 bases outside the gene matches. Germline CDR1 SGDLS, CDR2 YYNGEE.

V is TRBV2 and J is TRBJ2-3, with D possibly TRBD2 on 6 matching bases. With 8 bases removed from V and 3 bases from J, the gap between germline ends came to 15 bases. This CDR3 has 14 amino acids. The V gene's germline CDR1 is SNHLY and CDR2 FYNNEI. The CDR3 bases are TGTGCCAGCCCAGCGGAGGGAGCGACAGATACGCAGTATTTT. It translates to CASPAEGATDTQYF.

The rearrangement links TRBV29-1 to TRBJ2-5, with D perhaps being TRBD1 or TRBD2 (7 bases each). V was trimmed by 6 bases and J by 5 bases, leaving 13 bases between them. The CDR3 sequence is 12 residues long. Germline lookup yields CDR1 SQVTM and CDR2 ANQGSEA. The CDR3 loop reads CSVNRGGETQYF. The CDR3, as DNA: TGCAGCGTGAACAGGGGAGGGGAGACCCAGTACTTC.

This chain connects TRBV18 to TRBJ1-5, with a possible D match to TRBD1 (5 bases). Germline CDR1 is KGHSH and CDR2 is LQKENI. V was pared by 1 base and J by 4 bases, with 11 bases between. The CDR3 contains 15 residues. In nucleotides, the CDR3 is TGTGCCAGCTCACCACAAACGTGGGGGAATCAGCCCCAGCATTTT. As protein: CASSPQTWGNQPQHF. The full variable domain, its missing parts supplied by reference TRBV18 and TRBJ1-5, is NAGVMQNPRHLVRRRGQEARLRCSPMKGHSHVYWYRQLPEEGLKFMVYLQKENIIDESGMPKERFSAEFPKEGPSILRIQQVVRGDSAAYFCASSPQTWGNQPQHFGDGTRLSIL.

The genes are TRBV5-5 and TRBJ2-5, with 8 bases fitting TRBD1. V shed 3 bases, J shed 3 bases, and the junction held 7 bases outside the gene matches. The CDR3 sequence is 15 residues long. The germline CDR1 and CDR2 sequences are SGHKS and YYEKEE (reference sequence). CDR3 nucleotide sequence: TGTGCCAGCAGCTGGAGGGACAGGACCGAAGAGACCCAGTACTTC. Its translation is CASSWRDRTEETQYF.

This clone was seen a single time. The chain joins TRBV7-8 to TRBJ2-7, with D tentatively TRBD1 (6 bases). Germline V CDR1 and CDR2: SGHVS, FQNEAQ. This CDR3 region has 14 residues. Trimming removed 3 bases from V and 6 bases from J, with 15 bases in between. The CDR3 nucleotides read TGTGCCAGCAGCTTGCCCGGCAGGGGCTCCGAGCAGTACTTC. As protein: CASSLPGRGSEQYF.

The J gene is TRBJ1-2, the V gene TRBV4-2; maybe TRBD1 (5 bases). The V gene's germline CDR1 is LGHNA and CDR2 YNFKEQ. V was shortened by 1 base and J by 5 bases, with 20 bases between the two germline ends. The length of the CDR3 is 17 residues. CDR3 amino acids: CASSQVGTAGGSYGYTF. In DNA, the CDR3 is TGTGCCAGCAGCCAAGTGGGGACGGCAGGAGGATCATATGGCTACACCTTC.

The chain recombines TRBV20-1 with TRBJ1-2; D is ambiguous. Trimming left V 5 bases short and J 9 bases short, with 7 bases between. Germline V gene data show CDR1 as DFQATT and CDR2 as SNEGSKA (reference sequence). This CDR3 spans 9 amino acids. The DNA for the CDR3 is TGCAGTGCTGGGGATCGCTACACCTTC. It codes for CSAGDRYTF.

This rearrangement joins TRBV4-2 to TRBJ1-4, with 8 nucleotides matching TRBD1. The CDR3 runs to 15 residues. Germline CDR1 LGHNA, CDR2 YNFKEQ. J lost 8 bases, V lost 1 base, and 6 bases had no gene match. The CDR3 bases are TGTGCCAGCAGCCAAGTCGGACAGGGCGACGAAAAACTGTTTTTT. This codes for CASSQVGQGDEKLFF.

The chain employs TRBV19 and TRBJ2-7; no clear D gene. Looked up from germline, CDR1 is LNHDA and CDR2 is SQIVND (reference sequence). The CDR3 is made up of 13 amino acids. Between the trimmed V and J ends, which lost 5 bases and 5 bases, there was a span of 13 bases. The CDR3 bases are TGTGCCAGTAGTTTCGTAGGAGTGGACGAGCAGTACTTC. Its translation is CASSFVGVDEQYF. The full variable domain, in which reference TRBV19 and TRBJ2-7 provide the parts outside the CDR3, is DGGITQSPKYLFRKEGQNVTLSCEQNLNHDAMYWYRQDPGQGLRLIYYSQIVNDFQKGDIAEGYSVSREKKESFPLTVTSAQKNPTAFYLCASSFVGVDEQYFGPGTRLTVT.

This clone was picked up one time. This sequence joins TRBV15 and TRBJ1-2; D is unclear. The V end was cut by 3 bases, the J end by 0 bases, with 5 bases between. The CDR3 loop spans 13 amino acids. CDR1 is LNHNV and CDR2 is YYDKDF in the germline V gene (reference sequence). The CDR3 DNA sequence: TGTGCCACCAGCAGTCCCTCTAACTATGGCTACACCTTC. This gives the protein CATSSPSNYGYTF.

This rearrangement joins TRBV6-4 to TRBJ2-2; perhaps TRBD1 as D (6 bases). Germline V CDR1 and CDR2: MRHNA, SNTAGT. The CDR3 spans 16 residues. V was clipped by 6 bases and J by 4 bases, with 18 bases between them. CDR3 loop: CASSIQPGTTTGELFF. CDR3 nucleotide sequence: TGTGCCAGCAGCATTCAACCCGGGACAACCACCGGGGAGCTGTTTTTT.

In DNA, the CDR3 is TGTGCCAGCAAAGGGACAGCTACTGGGGCCCAGCCCCAGCATTTT. Its translation is CASKGTATGAQPQHF. The genes are TRBV6-6 and TRBJ1-5; 7 bases align to TRBD1. The CDR3 sequence is 15 residues long. Looked up from germline, CDR1 is MNHNY and CDR2 is SVGAGI (reference sequence). Trimming cost V 7 bases and J 7 bases; bases outside gene matches: 13.

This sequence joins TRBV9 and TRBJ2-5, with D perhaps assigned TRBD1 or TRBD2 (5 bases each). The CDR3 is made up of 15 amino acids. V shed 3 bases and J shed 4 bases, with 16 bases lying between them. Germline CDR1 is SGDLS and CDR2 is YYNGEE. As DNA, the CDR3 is TGTGCCAGCAGCGCGGGACCGGCCCGAGGAGAGACCCAGTACTTC. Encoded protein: CASSAGPARGETQYF. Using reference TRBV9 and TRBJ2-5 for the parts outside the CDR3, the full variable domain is DSGVTQTPKHLITATGQRVTLRCSPRSGDLSVYWYQQSLDQGLQFLIQYYNGEERAKGNILERFSAQQFPDLHSELNLSSLELGDSALYFCASSAGPARGETQYFGPGTRLLVL.

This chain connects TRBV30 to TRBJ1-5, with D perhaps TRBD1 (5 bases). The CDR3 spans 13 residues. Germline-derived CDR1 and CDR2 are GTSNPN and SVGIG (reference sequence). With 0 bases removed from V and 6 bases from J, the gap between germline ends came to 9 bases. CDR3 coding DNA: TGTGCCTGGAGTGTTACCGGGGGTCAGCCCCAGCATTTT. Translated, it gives CAWSVTGGQPQHF.

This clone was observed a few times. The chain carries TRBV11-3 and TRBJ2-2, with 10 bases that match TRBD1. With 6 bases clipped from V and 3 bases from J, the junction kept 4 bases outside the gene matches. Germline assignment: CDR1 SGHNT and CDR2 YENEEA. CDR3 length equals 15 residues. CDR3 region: CASSSGTGDTGELFF. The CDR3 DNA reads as TGTGCCAGCAGTTCCGGGACAGGGGACACCGGGGAGCTGTTTTTT.

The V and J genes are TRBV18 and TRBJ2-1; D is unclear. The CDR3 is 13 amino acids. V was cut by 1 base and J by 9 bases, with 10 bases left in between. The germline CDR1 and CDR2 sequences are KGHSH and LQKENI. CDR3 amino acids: CASSPLSVSEQFF. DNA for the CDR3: TGTGCCAGCTCACCACTATCGGTTAGTGAGCAGTTCTTC.

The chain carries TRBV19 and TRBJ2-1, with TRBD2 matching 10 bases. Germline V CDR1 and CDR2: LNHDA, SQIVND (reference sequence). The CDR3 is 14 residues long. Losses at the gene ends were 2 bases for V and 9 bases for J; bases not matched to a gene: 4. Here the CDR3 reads CASSIKRGGTEQFF. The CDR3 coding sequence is TGTGCCAGTAGTATAAAGCGGGGGGGCACTGAGCAGTTCTTC.

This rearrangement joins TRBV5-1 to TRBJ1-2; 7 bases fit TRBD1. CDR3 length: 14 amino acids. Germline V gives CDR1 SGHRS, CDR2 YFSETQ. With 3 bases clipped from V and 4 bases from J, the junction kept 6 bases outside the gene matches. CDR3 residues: CASSSDQGGYGYTF. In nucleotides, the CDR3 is TGCGCCAGCAGCTCGGACCAGGGGGGCTATGGCTACACCTTC. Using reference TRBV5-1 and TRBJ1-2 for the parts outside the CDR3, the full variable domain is KAGVTQTPRYLIKTRGQQVTLSCSPISGHRSVSWYQQTPGQGLQFLFEYFSETQRNKGNFPGRFSGRQFSNSRSEMNVSTLELGDSALYLCASSSDQGGYGYTFGSGTRLTVV.

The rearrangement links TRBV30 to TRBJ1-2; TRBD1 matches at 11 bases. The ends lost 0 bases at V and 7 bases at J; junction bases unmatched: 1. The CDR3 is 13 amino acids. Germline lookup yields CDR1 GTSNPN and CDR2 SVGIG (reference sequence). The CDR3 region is CAWSVGQGAGYTF. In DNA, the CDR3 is TGTGCCTGGAGTGTAGGACAGGGGGCTGGCTACACCTTC.

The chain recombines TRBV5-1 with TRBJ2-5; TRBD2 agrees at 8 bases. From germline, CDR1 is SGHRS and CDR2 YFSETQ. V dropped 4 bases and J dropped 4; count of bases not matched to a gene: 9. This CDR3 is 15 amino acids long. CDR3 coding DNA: TGCGCCAGCAGCGAGTCGGGACTAGTGTTAGAGACCCAGTACTTC. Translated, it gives CASSESGLVLETQYF.